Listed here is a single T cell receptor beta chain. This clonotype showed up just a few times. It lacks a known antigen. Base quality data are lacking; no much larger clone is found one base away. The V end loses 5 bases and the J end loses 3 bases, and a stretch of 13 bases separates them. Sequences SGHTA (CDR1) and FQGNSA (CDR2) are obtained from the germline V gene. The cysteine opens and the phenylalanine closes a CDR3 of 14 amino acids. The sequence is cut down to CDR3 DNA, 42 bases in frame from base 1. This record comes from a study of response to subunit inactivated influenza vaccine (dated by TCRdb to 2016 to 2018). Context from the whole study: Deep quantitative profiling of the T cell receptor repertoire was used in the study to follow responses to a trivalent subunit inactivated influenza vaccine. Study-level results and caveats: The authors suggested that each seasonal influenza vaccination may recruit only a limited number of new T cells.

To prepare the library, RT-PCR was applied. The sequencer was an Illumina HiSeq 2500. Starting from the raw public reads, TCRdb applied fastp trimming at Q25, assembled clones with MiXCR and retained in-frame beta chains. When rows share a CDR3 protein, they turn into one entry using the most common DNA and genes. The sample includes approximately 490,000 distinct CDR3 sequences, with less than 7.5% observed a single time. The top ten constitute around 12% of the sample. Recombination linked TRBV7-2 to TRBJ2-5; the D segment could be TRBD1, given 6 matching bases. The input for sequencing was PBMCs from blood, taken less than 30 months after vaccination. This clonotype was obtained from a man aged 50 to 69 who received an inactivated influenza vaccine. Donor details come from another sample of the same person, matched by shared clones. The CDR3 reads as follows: CASSPRTAKETQYF. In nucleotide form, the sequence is TGTGCCAGCAGCCCGAGGACAGCTAAAGAGACCCAGTACTTC.